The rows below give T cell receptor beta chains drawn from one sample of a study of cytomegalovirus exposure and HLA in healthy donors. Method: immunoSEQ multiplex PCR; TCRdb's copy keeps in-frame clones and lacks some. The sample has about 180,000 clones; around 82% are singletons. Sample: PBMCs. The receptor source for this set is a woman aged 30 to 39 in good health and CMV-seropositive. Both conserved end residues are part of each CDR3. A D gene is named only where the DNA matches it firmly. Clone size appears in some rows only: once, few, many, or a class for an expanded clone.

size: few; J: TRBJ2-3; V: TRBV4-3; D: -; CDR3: CASSSGHTDTQYF; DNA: TGCGCCAGCAGCAGCGGCCACACAGATACGCAGTATTTT
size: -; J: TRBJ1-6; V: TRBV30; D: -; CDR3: CAWSVTVSDSPLHF; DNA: TGTGCCTGGAGTGTGACAGTCAGCGATTCACCCCTCCACTTT
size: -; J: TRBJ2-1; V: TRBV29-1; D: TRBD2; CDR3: CSVTSGGSVDEQFF; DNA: TGCAGCGTGACTAGCGGGGGGAGTGTAGATGAGCAGTTCTTC
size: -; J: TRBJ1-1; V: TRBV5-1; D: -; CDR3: CASSPLQGETEAFF; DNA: TGCGCCAGCAGCCCCTTACAGGGTGAAACTGAAGCTTTCTTT
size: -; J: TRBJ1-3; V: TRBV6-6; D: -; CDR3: CASSYGQGLGNTIYF; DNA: TGTGCCAGCAGTTACGGGCAGGGCTTAGGAAACACCATATATTTT
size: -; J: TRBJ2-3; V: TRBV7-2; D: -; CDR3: CASRQMTDTQYF; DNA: TGTGCCAGCCGTCAGATGACAGATACGCAGTATTTT
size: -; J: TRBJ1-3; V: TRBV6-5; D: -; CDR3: CASSYSRQDSGNTIYF; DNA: TGTGCCAGCAGTTACTCGCGCCAGGACTCTGGAAACACCATATATTTT
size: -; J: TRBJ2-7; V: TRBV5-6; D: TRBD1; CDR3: CTSSPRQGSYEQYF; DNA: TGTACCAGCAGCCCTAGACAGGGTTCCTACGAGCAGTACTTC
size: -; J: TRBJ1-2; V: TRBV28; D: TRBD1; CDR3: CASSLGNRGYGYTF; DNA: TGTGCCAGCAGTTTAGGGAACAGGGGCTATGGCTACACCTTC
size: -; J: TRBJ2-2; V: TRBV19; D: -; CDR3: CASRGQSVGTGELFF; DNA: TGTGCCAGTAGAGGACAGAGCGTGGGCACCGGGGAGCTGTTTTTT
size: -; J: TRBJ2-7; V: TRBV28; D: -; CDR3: CASSGGGAGYEQYF; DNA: TGTGCCAGCAGTGGGGGGGGCGCAGGTTACGAGCAGTACTTC
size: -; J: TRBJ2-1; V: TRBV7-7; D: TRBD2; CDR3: CASSSSSGSYNEQFF; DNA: TGTGCCAGCAGCTCCTCTAGCGGATCCTACAATGAGCAGTTCTTC
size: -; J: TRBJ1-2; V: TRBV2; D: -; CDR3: CASSELRQPDGYTF; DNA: TGTGCCAGCAGTGAGTTGCGGCAGCCCGATGGCTACACCTTC
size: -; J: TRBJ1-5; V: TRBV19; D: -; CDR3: CASSTRGNQPQHF; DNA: TGTGCCAGTAGTACCAGGGGCAATCAGCCCCAGCATTTT
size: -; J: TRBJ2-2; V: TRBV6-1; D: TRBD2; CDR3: CASRRAGGAELFF; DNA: TGTGCCAGCAGGAGGGCGGGGGGGGCGGAGCTGTTTTTT